This TCR beta chain was obtained from a study of blood T cell repertoires in COVID-19 (dated by TCRdb to the early 2020s). About the full investigation: The collaborator samples originated in the United States, Italy and Spain and spanned the acute and convalescent phases of COVID-19. HLA class I and class II types, where available, came from metadata supplied by the sample provider rather than from assay-based typing. The repertoires were released in a freely available public database intended as a resource for research on the immune response to SARS-CoV-2. The samples were drawn from two sources: the first 160 participants of the ongoing ImmuneRACE study, and 1,254 subjects contributed by 6 global collaborators. The material from the prospective study consisted of cDNA or gDNA derived from T cells, B-cell-depleted T cells, or PBMCs. A de-identified subject ID, COVID-19 status, age in years and sex were almost always included in the sample metadata. Deeply sampled blood TCRbeta repertoires from subjects exposed to, actively infected with, or recovered from COVID-19 were included in the dataset. What the work shows at the level of the full study, not this receptor alone: The quantity of clinical and demographic metadata differed by source and by participant and was supplied without curation.

The immunoSEQ Assay, a bias-controlled multiplex PCR, was used to amplify TCRbeta CDR3 regions from genomic DNA. The original methods were these. The number of nucleated cells in each sample was estimated from the amplification of reference gene primers within the assay. To quantify the absolute abundance of each unique TCRbeta CDR3 rearrangement, sequence reads were collapsed and filtered. Productive Simpson clonality was computed per sample as the square root of Simpson's diversity index over productive rearrangements. TCRdb took this table from immuneACCESS and kept in-frame rearrangements with V and J called. Such tables lack part of the clones; where checked against another copy, unresolved V genes explain under half of the gap, and the rest is unexplained. V and J calls and clone size are as listed in that table; D and trimming were resolved from the DNA. The sample table records 200,000 to 250,000 clones; around 90% of these occur just once. The ten largest clones add up to just under 6.5% of the sample.

A remark on this clone: No antigen is known for it. Base-call qualities are not available, and no considerably larger clone is one nucleotide away.

Participants in the prospective study were enrolled through a virtual design, were aged roughly 18 to 100 years, and lived in about 25 United States geographic areas. In the prospective study, participants were assigned to cohorts based on the clinical history participants reported in a screening survey and a study questionnaire. In the prospective study, mobile phlebotomists collected whole blood, serum and a nasopharyngeal or oropharyngeal swab from each participant. Participants in the prospective study had the option to provide additional blood draws and questionnaires over an approximately 2-month period. Blood samples from the prospective study were shipped frozen or at room temperature prior to DNA extraction. The receptor comes from a woman in her twenties or thirties with acute COVID-19. Sequenced sample: PBMCs or T cells enriched from blood (not recorded which).

The CDR3 protein sequence reads: CASSIRQGPYGYTF. The bases are TGTGCCAGCAGCATCCGACAGGGCCCCTATGGCTACACCTTC. Rearrangement joined TRBV6-2 or TRBV6-3 to TRBJ1-2, with 7 bases matching TRBD1. The germline V gene provides CDR1 MNHEY and CDR2 SVGEGT. There are 14 amino acids in the CDR3, from cysteine to phenylalanine inclusive. The retained sequence is limited to the CDR3, 42 bases, with the frame set at the first base. The junction shows trimming of 6 bases on V and 4 bases on J, and the gene matches do not reach 8 bases of it.